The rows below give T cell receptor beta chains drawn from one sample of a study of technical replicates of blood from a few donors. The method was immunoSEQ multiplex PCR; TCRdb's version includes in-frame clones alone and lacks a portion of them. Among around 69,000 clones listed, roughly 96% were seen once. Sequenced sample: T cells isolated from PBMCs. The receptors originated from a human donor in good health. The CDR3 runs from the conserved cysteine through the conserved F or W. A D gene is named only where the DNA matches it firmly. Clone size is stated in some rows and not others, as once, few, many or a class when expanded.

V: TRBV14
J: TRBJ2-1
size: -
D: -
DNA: TGTGCCAGCAGCCACCTCCGGGGTGGGCGGCTGGATGAGCAGTTCTTC
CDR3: CASSHLRGGRLDEQFF

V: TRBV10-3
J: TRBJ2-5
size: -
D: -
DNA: TGTGCCACCGGGGTTCAAGAGACCCAGTACTTC
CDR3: CATGVQETQYF

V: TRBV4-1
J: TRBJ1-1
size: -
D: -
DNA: TGCGCCAGCAGCCAAGAGCAGGGGCTGAACACTGAAGCTTTCTTT
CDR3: CASSQEQGLNTEAFF

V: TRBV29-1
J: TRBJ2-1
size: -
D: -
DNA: TGCAGCGTTGACCCCGGGGTCTCCTACAATGAGCAGTTCTTC
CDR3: CSVDPGVSYNEQFF

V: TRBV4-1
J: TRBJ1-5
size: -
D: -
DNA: TGCGCCAGCAGCCAAGATGGGCAGGGGAGCCATCAGCCCCAGCATTTT
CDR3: CASSQDGQGSHQPQHF

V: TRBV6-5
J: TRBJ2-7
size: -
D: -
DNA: TGTGCCAGCAGTTTCGGGCGGGGCTCCTACGAGCAGTACTTC
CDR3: CASSFGRGSYEQYF

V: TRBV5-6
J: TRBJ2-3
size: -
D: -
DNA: TGTGCCAGCAGCTTGGAGCCCCCCACAGATACGCAGTATTTT
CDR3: CASSLEPPTDTQYF

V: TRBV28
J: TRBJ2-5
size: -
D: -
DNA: TGTGCCAGCAGTTTAGGACCGACAGAAGAGACCCAGTACTTC
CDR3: CASSLGPTEETQYF

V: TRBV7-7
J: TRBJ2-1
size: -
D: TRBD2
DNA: TGTGCTAGCAGCTTAGTCCTAGCGGGGTACAATGAGCAGTTCTTC
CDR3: CASSLVLAGYNEQFF

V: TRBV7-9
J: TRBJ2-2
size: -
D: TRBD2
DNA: TGTGCCAGCAGTCGAATAGCGGGCGGGGAGCTGTTTTTT
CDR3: CASSRIAGGELFF

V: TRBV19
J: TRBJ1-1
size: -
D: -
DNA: TGTGCCAGTATCTTCAGGGCGGGGATGAACACTGAAGCTTTCTTT
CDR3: CASIFRAGMNTEAFF

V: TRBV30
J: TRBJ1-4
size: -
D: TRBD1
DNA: TGTGCCTGGAGTGTACAAGGGGGCGAGGAAAAACTGTTTTTT
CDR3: CAWSVQGGEEKLFF

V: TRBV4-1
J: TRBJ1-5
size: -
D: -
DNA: TGCGCCAGCTCCGCGGGGAATCAGCCCCAGCATTTT
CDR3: CASSAGNQPQHF

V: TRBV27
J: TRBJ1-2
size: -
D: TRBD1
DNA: TGTGCCAGCAGTTTACGGGACAGGGCGGCGAACGGCTACACCTTC
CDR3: CASSLRDRAANGYTF

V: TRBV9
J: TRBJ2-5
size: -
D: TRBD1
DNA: TGTGCCAGCAGCGTAAATAAGCAGGGGGAAGAGACCCAGTACTTC
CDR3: CASSVNKQGEETQYF

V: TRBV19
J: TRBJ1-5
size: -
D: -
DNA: TGTGCCAGTAGTATAGCTGAATGGCAGGGTTATAGCAATCAGCCCCAGCATTTT
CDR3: CASSIAEWQGYSNQPQHF

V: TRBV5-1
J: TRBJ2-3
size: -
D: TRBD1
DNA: TGCGCCAGCAGCTTGGTACAGGGGCCAGATACGCAGTATTTT
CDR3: CASSLVQGPDTQYF

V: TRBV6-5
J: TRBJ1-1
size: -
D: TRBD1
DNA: TGTGCCAGCAGCCAGGACAGGGGAGTCACTGAAGCTTTCTTT
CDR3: CASSQDRGVTEAFF

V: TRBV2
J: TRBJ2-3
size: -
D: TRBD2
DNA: TGTGCCAGCAGGGCTAGCGCGGGAGGAAACACAGATACGCAGTATTTT
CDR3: CASRASAGGNTDTQYF

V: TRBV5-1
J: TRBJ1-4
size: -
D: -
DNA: TGCGCCAGCACCTCGGGGAGAGATGAAAAACTGTTTTTT
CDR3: CASTSGRDEKLFF

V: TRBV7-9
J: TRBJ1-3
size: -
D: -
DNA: TGTGCCAGCAGCCCTCGGGGGGGAAACACCATATATTTT
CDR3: CASSPRGGNTIYF

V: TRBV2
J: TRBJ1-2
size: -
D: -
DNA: TGTGCCAGCAGTGAACGGGGGTATGGCTACACCTTC
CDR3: CASSERGYGYTF

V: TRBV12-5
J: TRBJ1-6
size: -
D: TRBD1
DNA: TGTGCTAGTGGTTTGTTTGAACAGGGGGTTTCCTATAATTCACCCCTCCACTTT
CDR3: CASGLFEQGVSYNSPLHF

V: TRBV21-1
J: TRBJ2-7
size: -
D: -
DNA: TGTGCCAGCAGCAAGGCTCACGGACTAGCGAATTACTACGAGCAGTACTTC
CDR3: CASSKAHGLANYYEQYF

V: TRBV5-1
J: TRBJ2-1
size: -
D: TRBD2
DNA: TGCGCCAGCAGCGTGCCGGGAGGGAACTCCTACAATGAGCAGTTCTTC
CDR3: CASSVPGGNSYNEQFF

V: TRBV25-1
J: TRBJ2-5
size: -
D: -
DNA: TGTGCCAGCAGAACCCCAGGGGTGGGAGAGACCCAGTACTTC
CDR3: CASRTPGVGETQYF

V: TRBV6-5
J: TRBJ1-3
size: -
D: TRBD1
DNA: TGTGCCAGCAGTCTACAGGGGGCGGCTGGAAACACCATATATTTT
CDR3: CASSLQGAAGNTIYF

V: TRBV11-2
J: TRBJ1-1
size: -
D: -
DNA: TGTGCCAGCAGATCCCCGAGGACAGTTACTGAAGCTTTCTTT
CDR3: CASRSPRTVTEAFF

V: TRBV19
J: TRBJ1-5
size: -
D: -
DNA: TGTGCCAGTACCGACAGCTTCAGCCTGAATCAGCCCCAGCATTTT
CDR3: CASTDSFSLNQPQHF

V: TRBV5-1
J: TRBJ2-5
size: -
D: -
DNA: TGCGCCAGCAGCTTGGTTATGGCAAACCAAGAGACCCAGTACTTC
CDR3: CASSLVMANQETQYF

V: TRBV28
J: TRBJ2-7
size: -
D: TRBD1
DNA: TGTGCCAGCAGTTTATTTGCACAGGGGGCCTACGAGCAGTACTTC
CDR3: CASSLFAQGAYEQYF

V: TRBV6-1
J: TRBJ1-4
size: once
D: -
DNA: TGTGCCAGCAGTGACAAAGGCAGGGGCCGGGGAAAACTGTTTTTT
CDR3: CASSDKGRGRGKLFF

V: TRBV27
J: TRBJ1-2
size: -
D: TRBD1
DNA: TGTGCCAGCAGTTTATCACAGGGGGCCAAAGGCTACACCTTC
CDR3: CASSLSQGAKGYTF

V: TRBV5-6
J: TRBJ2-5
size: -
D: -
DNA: TGTGCCAGCAGCTTGGTTTCGAGGGAGACCCAGTACTTC
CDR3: CASSLVSRETQYF

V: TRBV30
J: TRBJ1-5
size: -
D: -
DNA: TGTGCCTGGGAGGCAGACAATCAGCCCCAGCATTTT
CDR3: CAWEADNQPQHF

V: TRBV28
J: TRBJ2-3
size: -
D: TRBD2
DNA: TGTGCCAGCCCTCCGGGACTAGCGGGAGGGCCGGGGCATGCAGATACGCAGTATTTT
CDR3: CASPPGLAGGPGHADTQYF

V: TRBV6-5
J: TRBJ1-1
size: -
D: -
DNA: TGTGCCAGCAGTTATGTAGAGGGTTTGGGCACTGAAGCTTTCTTT
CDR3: CASSYVEGLGTEAFF

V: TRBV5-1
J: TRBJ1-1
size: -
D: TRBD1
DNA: TGCGCCAGCAGCTTAACAGGGGAAACTGAAGCTTTCTTT
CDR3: CASSLTGETEAFF

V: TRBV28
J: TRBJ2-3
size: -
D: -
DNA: TGTGCCAGCAGCACCCCAGGAGATACGCAGTATTTT
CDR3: CASSTPGDTQYF

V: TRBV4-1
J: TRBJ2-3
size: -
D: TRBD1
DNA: TGCGCCAGCAGAAGAGCACAGGGGAGCACAGATACGCAGTATTTT
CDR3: CASRRAQGSTDTQYF

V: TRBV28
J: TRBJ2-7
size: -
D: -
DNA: TGTGCCAGCAGCCCCGGGAGCTTAACCTACGAGCAGTACTTC
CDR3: CASSPGSLTYEQYF

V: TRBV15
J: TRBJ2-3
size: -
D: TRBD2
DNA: TGTGCCACCAGCAGAGACACGGAGGCGGGGGGCACAGATACGCAGTATTTT
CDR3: CATSRDTEAGGTDTQYF